Below, 7 T cell receptor beta chains from the same sample are listed, as sequenced in a study of blood T cells in healthy people across ages. Using a J-beta primer mix together with a sample-barcoded 5' primer, a second PCR was run for roughly 6 to 12 cycles. TCRdb passed the 5' RACE reads through MiXCR, listing each CDR3 protein once. The sample lists roughly 1,700,000 distinct CDR3 sequences, 28% occurring once. Sequencing was performed on blood. These receptor sequences come from a woman between 25 and 40 years old in good health.

This clonotype showed up many times. The V gene is TRBV28, the J gene TRBJ2-7; the match to TRBD1 covers 9 bases. Germline V gene data show CDR1 as MDHEN and CDR2 as SYDVKM. Losses at the gene ends were 10 bases for V and 3 bases for J; bases not matched to a gene: 4. The CDR3 runs 12 residues. For the CDR3, the DNA is TGTGCCACCGGGACAGGGTTCTACGAGCAGTACTTC. This gives the protein CATGTGFYEQYF.

This clonotype was counted a few times. One junction end does not reproduce the germline sequence, and a read error may be involved. V and J are TRBV2 and TRBJ1-6; tentative D call: TRBD1 (5 bases). This CDR3 region has 14 residues. CDR1 and CDR2 (germline): SNHLY, FYNNEI. The CDR3 loop is CASSEAPGNSPLHF. The CDR3 bases are TGTGCCAGCAGTGAAGCGCCAGGGAATTCGCCCCTCCACTTT.

V and J are TRBV20-1 and TRBJ2-1; tentative D call: TRBD2 (6 bases). This CDR3 has 18 residues. CDR1 is DFQATT, CDR2 SNEGSKA, per germline (reference sequence). V lost 2 bases and J lost 1, with 21 bases in between. The CDR3, as DNA: TGCAGTGCTAGACGCTGGGCCCAGCGGGCGACTTCCTACAATGAGCAGTTCTTC. It is translated as CSARRWAQRATSYNEQFF.

This clonotype has a count of ten or more. The chain's CDR3 is CSVVRTSGRVVPFF. The CDR3 coding sequence is TGCAGCGTTGTTAGGACTAGCGGGAGGGTGGTGCCGTTCTTC. The chain combines TRBV29-1 with TRBJ2-1; 15 bases agree with TRBD2. CDR3 length equals 14 residues. V shed 4 bases, J shed 15 bases, and the junction held 10 bases outside the gene matches. Germline V gives CDR1 SQVTM, CDR2 ANQGSEA.

About this clonotype itself: This is likely a read error, given that the CDR3 carries no conserved phenylalanine or tryptophan at its end. The chain couples TRBV6-5 to TRBJ2-1; D is perhaps TRBD1 (5 bases). The ends were cut back, 0 bases at V and 6 bases at J, with 12 bases in the middle. The CDR3 has 15 amino acids. The germline V gene has CDR1 MNHEY and CDR2 SVGAGI. The CDR3 sequence is CASSYSTEGANEQFS. The CDR3 DNA sequence: TGTGCCAGCAGTTACTCGACGGAAGGGGCCAATGAGCAGTTCTCC.

J is TRBJ2-1 and V is TRBV5-1, with TRBD2 identical over 7 bases. Germline V gives CDR1 SGHRS, CDR2 YFSETQ. CDR3 length: 14 residues. V lost 5 bases, J lost 3 bases, and 5 bases stayed unmatched. CDR3 DNA: TGCGCCAGCAGTCGGGCTAGCGGCTACAATGAGCAGTTCTTC. Its translation: CASSRASGYNEQFF.

Notes on this clonotype: This sequence may be a read error, since a much larger clone differs from it by one base. The chain combines TRBV6-5 with TRBJ2-7; TRBD2 matches at 7 bases. Per germline, CDR1 MNHEY and CDR2 SVGAGI. The CDR3 has 15 residues. Trimming removed 8 bases from V and 3 bases from J; junction bases left unmatched: 13. The CDR3 reads CASALWRERVYEQYF. The CDR3 DNA reads TGTGCCAGCGCTCTATGGCGGGAGAGGGTCTACGAGCAGTACTTC.